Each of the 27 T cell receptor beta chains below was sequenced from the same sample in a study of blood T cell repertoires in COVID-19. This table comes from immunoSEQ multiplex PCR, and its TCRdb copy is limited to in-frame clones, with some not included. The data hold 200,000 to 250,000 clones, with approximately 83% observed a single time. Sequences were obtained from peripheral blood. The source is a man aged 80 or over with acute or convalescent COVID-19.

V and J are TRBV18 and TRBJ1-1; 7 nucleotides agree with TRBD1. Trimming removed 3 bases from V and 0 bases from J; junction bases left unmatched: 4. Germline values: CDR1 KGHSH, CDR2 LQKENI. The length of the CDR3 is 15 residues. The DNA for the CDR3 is TGTGCCAGCTCACCCCGGACAGGAATGAACACTGAAGCTTTCTTT. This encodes CASSPRTGMNTEAFF.

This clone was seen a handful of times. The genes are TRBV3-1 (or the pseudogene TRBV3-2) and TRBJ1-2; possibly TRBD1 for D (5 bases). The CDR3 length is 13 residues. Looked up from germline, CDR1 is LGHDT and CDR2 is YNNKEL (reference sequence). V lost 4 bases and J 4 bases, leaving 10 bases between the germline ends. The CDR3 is CASSRPGLYGYTF. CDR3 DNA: TGTGCCAGCAGCCGGCCAGGGCTCTATGGCTACACCTTC.

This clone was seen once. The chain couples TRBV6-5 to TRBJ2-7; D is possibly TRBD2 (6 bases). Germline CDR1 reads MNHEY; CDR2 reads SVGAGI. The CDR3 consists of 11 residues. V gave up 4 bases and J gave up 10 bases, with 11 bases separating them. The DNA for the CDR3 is TGTGCCAGCAGTTCGTCGGGGGTCCAGTACTTC. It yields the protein CASSSSGVQYF.

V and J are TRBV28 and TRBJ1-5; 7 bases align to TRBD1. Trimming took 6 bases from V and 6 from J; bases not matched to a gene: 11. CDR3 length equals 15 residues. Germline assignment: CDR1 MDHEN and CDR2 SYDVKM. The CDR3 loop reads CASRPTRGRSQPQHF. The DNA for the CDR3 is TGTGCCAGCAGGCCGACAAGGGGGCGCAGTCAGCCCCAGCATTTT.

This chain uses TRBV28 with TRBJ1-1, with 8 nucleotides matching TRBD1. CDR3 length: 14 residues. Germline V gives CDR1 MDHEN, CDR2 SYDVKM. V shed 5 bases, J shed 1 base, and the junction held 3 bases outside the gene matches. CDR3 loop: CASSRTGTNTEAFF. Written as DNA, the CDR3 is TGTGCCAGCAGTCGGACAGGGACGAACACTGAAGCTTTCTTT.

The CDR3 DNA follows: TGTGCCAGCAGTTACGGGTGGACAGGATTCAATCAGCCCCAGCATTTT. This sequence encodes CASSYGWTGFNQPQHF. This sequence joins TRBV6-5 and TRBJ1-5; 7 bases fit TRBD1. Germline V CDR1 and CDR2: MNHEY, SVGAGI. The CDR3 sequence is 16 residues long. The V and J ends lost 2 bases and 3 bases, in that order; junction bases with no gene match: 7.

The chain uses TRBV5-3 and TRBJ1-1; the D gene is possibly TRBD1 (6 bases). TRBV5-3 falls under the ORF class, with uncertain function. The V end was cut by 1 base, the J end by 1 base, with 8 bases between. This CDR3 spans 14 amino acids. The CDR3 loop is CARSLTGTNTEAFF. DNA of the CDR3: TGTGCCAGAAGCTTGACAGGGACGAACACTGAAGCTTTCTTT.

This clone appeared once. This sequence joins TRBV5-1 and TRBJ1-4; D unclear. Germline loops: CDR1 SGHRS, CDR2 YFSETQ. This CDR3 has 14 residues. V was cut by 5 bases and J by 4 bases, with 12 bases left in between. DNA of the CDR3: TGCGCCAGCAGTATCAGCGGTTATAATGAAAAACTGTTTTTT. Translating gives CASSISGYNEKLFF.

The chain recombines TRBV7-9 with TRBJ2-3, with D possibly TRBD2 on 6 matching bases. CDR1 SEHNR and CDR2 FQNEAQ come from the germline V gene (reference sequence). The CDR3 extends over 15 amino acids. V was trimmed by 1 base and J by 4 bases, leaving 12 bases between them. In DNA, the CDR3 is TGTGCCAGCAGCTTAGTGGCCACGGGGGCAGATACGCAGTATTTT. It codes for CASSLVATGADTQYF.

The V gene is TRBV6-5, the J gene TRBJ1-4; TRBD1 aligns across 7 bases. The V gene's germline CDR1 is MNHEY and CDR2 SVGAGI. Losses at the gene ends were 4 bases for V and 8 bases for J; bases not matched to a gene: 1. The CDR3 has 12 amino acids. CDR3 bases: TGTGCCAGCAGTTGGGACAGAGAAAAACTGTTTTTT. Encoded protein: CASSWDREKLFF.

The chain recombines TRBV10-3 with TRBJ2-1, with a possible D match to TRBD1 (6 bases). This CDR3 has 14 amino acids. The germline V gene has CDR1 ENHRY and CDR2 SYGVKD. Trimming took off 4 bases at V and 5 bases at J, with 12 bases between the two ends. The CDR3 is CAISGRGLDNEQFF. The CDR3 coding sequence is TGTGCCATCAGTGGCAGGGGTCTTGACAATGAGCAGTTCTTC.

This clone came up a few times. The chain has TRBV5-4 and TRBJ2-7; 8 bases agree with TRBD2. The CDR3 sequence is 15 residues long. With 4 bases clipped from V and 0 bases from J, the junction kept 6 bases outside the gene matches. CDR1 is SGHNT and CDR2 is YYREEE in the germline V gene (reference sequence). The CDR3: CASSLPGGASYEQYF. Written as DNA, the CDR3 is TGTGCCAGCAGCCTGCCCGGGGGGGCCTCCTACGAGCAGTACTTC. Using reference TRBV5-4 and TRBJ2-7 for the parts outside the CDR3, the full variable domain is ETGVTQSPTHLIKTRGQQVTLRCSSQSGHNTVSWYQQALGQGPQFIFQYYREEENGRGNFPPRFSGLQFPNYSSELNVNALELDDSALYLCASSLPGGASYEQYFGPGTRLTVT.

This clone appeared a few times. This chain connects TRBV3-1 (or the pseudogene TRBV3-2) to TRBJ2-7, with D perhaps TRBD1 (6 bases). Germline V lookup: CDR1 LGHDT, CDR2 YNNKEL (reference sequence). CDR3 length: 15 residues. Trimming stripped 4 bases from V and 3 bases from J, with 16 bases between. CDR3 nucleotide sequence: TGTGCCAGCAGCCCGCAAGTCGAACAGGGCTACGAGCAGTACTTC. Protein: CASSPQVEQGYEQYF.

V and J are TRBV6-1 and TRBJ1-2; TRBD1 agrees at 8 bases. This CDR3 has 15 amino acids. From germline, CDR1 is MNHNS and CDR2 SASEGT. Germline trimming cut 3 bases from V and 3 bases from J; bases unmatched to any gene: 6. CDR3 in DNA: TGTGCCAGCAGTGATCGACAGGGGAAGGACTATGGCTACACCTTC. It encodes CASSDRQGKDYGYTF.

In DNA, the CDR3 is TGTGCCAGCAGCCCTAGCGGGAGGGTCTCCTACGAGCAGTACTTC. Translating gives CASSPSGRVSYEQYF. The V call is TRBV3-1 (or the pseudogene TRBV3-2), the J call TRBJ2-7; the match to TRBD2 covers 12 bases. CDR3 size: 15 residues. The germline CDR1 and CDR2 sequences are LGHDT and YNNKEL (reference sequence). The V segment lost 4 bases and the J segment 0 bases; nucleotides outside the gene matches: 1.

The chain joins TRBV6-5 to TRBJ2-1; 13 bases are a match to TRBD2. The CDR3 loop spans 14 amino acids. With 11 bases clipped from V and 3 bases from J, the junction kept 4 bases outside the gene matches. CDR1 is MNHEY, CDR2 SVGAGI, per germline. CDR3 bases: TGTGCCGGAAGACTAGCGGGAGGCTACAATGAGCAGTTCTTC. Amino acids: CAGRLAGGYNEQFF.

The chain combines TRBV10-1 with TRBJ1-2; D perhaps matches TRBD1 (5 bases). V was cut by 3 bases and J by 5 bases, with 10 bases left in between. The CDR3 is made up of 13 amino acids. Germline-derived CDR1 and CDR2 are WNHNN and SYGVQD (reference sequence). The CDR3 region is CASSEDRSYGYTF. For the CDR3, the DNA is TGCGCCAGCAGTGAAGACAGATCTTATGGCTACACCTTC.

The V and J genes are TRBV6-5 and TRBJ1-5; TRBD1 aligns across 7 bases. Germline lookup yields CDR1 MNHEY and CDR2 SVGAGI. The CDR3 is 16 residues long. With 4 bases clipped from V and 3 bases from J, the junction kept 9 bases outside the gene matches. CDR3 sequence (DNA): TGTGCCAGCAGTTGGGGCAGGGGGACAAACAATCAGCCCCAGCATTTT. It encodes CASSWGRGTNNQPQHF.

Here the CDR3 DNA reads TGTGCCAGCAGACAGGGAATAAACACTGAAGCTTTCTTT. Translating gives CASRQGINTEAFF. V is TRBV14 and J is TRBJ1-1; a possible D gene is TRBD1 (6 bases). CDR3 length equals 13 residues. V lost 6 bases and J 2 bases, leaving 10 bases between the germline ends. Germline V gene data show CDR1 as SGHDN and CDR2 as FVKESK. Using reference TRBV14 and TRBJ1-1 for the parts outside the CDR3, the full variable domain is EAGVTQFPSHSVIEKGQTVTLRCDPISGHDNLYWYRRVMGKEIKFLLHFVKESKQDESGMPNNRFLAERTGGTYSTLKVQPAELEDSGVYFCASRQGINTEAFFGQGTRLTVV.

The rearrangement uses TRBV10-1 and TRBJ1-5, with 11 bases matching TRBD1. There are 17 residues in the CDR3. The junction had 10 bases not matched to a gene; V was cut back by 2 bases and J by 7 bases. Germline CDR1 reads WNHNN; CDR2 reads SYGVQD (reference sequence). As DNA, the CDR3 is TGCGCCAGCAGTGAGCGACGGGACAGGGGGATTGACCAGCCCCAGCATTTT. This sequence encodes CASSERRDRGIDQPQHF.

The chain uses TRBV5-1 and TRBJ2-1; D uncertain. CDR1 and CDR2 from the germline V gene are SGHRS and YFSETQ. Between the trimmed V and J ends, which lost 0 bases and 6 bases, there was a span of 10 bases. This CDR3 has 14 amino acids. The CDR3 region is CASSLASPGNEQFF. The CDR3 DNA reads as TGCGCCAGCAGCTTGGCTAGTCCGGGCAATGAGCAGTTCTTC.

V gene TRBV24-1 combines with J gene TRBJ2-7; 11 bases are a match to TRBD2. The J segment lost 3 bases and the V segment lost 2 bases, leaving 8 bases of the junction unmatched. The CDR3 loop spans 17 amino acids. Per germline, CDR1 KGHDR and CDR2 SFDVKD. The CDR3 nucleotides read TGTGCCACCAGTGATTCCCGGACTAGCGGGCCTAACTACGAGCAGTACTTC. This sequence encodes CATSDSRTSGPNYEQYF.

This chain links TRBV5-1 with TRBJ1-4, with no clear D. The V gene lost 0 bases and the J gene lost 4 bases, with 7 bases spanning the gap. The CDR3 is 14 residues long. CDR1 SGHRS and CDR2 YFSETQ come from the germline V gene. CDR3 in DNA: TGCGCCAGCAGCTTGGAAACCAGTAATGAAAAACTGTTTTTT. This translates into CASSLETSNEKLFF.

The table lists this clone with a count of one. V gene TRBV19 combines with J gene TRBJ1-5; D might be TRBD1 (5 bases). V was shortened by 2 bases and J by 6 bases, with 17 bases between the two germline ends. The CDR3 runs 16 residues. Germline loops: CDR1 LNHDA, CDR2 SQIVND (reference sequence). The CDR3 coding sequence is TGTGCCAGTAGTATACGGAATAGGGGAGGTATTCAGCCCCAGCATTTT. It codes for CASSIRNRGGIQPQHF.

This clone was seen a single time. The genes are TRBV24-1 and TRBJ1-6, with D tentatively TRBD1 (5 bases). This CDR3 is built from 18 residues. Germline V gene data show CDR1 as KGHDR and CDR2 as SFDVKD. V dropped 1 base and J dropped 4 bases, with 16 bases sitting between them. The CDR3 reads CATSDFPPFTGYNSPLHF. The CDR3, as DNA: TGTGCCACCAGTGATTTCCCCCCATTTACAGGTTATAATTCACCCCTCCACTTT.

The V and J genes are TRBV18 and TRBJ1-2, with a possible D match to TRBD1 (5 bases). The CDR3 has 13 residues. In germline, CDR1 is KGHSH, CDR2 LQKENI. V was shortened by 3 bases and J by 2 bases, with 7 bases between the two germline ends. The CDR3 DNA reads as TGTGCCAGCTCACCCCCAGGGAACTATGGCTACACCTTC. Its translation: CASSPPGNYGYTF.

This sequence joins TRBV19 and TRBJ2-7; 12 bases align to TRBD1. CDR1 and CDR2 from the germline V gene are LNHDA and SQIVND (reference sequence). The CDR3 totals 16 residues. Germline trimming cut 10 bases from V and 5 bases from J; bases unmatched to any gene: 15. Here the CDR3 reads CATKKKPGQGAHEQYF. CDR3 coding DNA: TGTGCCACCAAGAAAAAACCGGGACAGGGGGCCCACGAGCAGTACTTC.